These T cell receptor beta chains were read from a single sample in a study of blood T cell repertoires in COVID-19. Using immunoSEQ multiplex PCR, the repertoire was profiled, and TCRdb retains in-frame clones only, with some absent. The sample holds around 58,000 clones, around four fifths seen once. Sequenced input: peripheral blood. These receptor sequences come from a human donor in a cohort sampled during active COVID-19. CDR3s include the opening cysteine and the closing phenylalanine or tryptophan. A D gene is named only where the DNA matches it firmly. The size of a clone is reported for some rows only, either as once, few or many, or as a class for expanded clones.

TRBV9	-	TRBJ2-2	few	CASSEGAGELFF	TGTGCCAGCAGCGAGGGGGCCGGGGAGCTGTTTTTT
TRBV12-3/TRBV12-4	-	TRBJ1-2	-	CASSLPVGVSYTF	TGTGCCAGCAGTTTACCCGTAGGGGTGAGCTACACCTTC
TRBV20-1	TRBD1	TRBJ1-5	-	CSADRGQPQHF	TGCAGTGCCGACAGGGGGCAGCCCCAGCATTTT
TRBV5-4	TRBD1	TRBJ2-5	once	CASSGRDRGLRETQYF	TGTGCCAGCAGCGGACGAGACAGGGGGCTTAGGGAGACCCAGTACTTC
TRBV13	TRBD2	TRBJ2-1	-	CASSPRTSGIRSSYNEQFF	TGTGCCAGCAGCCCTCGGACTAGCGGGATCCGAAGCTCCTACAATGAGCAGTTCTTC
TRBV5-6	TRBD1	TRBJ2-6	-	CASSSTGQYYSGANVLTF	TGTGCCAGCAGCTCTACGGGACAGTATTACTCTGGGGCCAACGTCCTGACTTTC
TRBV20-1	-	TRBJ2-7	-	CSASDQGSIKNSYEQYF	TGCAGTGCTAGTGATCAGGGGTCCATAAAAAACTCCTACGAGCAGTACTTC
TRBV7-2	TRBD2	TRBJ2-5	-	CASSYTIAGGTETQYF	TGTGCCAGCAGCTATACTATAGCGGGGGGTACGGAGACCCAGTACTTC
TRBV6-5	-	TRBJ1-1	-	CASSYSTRGNTEAFF	TGTGCCAGCAGTTACTCGACGCGCGGTAACACTGAAGCTTTCTTT
TRBV19	TRBD1	TRBJ1-1	once	CASSKGQGANTEAFF	TGTGCCAGTAGTAAGGGTCAGGGGGCGAACACTGAAGCTTTCTTT
TRBV7-2	TRBD1	TRBJ1-3	-	CASSLVDRGWRGNTIYF	TGTGCCAGCAGCTTAGTCGACAGGGGGTGGCGTGGAAACACCATATATTTT
TRBV6-2/TRBV6-3	-	TRBJ1-6	-	CASSFRPPASPLHF	TGTGCCAGCAGTTTCAGGCCCCCGGCATCACCCCTCCACTTT
TRBV10-3	TRBD2	TRBJ2-5	-	CAISGGLAGLPETQYF	TGTGCCATCAGTGGGGGACTAGCGGGCCTGCCCGAGACCCAGTACTTC
TRBV12-3/TRBV12-4	-	TRBJ1-2	-	CASSRRQYGYTF	TGTGCCAGCAGCCGACGACAATATGGCTACACCTTC
TRBV7-9	-	TRBJ2-2	once	CASSSLGWTNTGELFF	TGTGCCAGCAGCTCACTAGGTTGGACGAACACCGGGGAGCTGTTTTTT
TRBV4-1	TRBD1	TRBJ2-5	few	CASSQGDRETQYF	TGCGCCAGCAGCCAGGGGGACAGGGAGACCCAGTACTTC
TRBV21-1	-	TRBJ1-2	-	CASSKRPQQGRQGYTF	TGTGCCAGCAGCAAACGCCCACAACAGGGGCGCCAGGGCTACACCTTC
TRBV3-1/TRBV3-2	TRBD1	TRBJ1-6	-	CASSHGQENSPLHF	TGTGCCAGCAGCCACGGACAGGAGAATTCACCCCTCCACTTT
TRBV4-3	TRBD1	TRBJ2-3	-	CASSRDRATDTQYF	TGCGCCAGCAGCCGGGACAGAGCCACAGATACGCAGTATTTT
TRBV5-1	-	TRBJ2-2	-	CASSLVRDLGTGELFF	TGCGCCAGCAGCTTGGTTAGGGACTTAGGCACCGGGGAGCTGTTTTTT
TRBV10-3	-	TRBJ2-3	few	CAISESAGFTDTQYF	TGTGCCATCAGTGAGTCGGCAGGCTTCACAGATACGCAGTATTTT
TRBV29-1	TRBD2	TRBJ2-3	-	CSVEAAGITDTQYF	TGCAGCGTTGAGGCAGCGGGGATCACAGATACGCAGTATTTT
TRBV11-2	-	TRBJ2-7	once	CASSSAGTPYEQYF	TGTGCCAGCAGCTCCGCTGGGACACCCTACGAGCAGTACTTC
TRBV11-3	-	TRBJ2-6	-	CASSSGGFSGANVLTF	TGTGCCAGCAGTTCCGGGGGATTCTCTGGGGCCAACGTCCTGACTTTC
TRBV9	TRBD1	TRBJ2-6	-	CASSDTGGAGANVLTF	TGTGCCAGCAGCGATACAGGGGGCGCTGGGGCCAACGTCCTGACTTTC
TRBV6-6	-	TRBJ2-7	-	CASSYAQGDEQYF	TGTGCCAGCAGTTACGCACAGGGTGACGAGCAGTACTTC
TRBV19	TRBD2	TRBJ2-3	-	CASRLTTGLAGGPSTDTQYF	TGTGCCAGTAGGTTAACAACCGGACTAGCGGGGGGTCCTAGCACAGATACGCAGTATTTT
TRBV9	-	TRBJ1-2	-	CASSGRGRNYGYTF	TGTGCCAGCAGCGGACGGGGGAGAAACTATGGCTACACCTTC
TRBV5-6	-	TRBJ1-5	-	CASSQGFSNQPQHF	TGTGCCAGCAGCCAGGGGTTTAGCAATCAGCCCCAGCATTTT
TRBV9	-	TRBJ2-3	few	CASSVSEGNTQYF	TGTGCCAGCAGCGTGAGTGAGGGAAATACGCAGTATTTT
TRBV5-5	-	TRBJ2-4	-	CASSFPSKGESPLAKNIQYF	TGTGCCAGCAGCTTCCCGTCCAAGGGAGAAAGTCCCTTAGCCAAAAACATTCAGTACTTC
TRBV6-2/TRBV6-3	TRBD1	TRBJ1-2	few	CASSFSTGGYTF	TGTGCCAGCAGTTTCTCGACAGGGGGCTACACCTTC
TRBV30	TRBD1	TRBJ1-2	-	CAWSVGQVGYGYTF	TGTGCCTGGAGTGTGGGACAGGTCGGCTATGGCTACACCTTC
TRBV5-1	TRBD2	TRBJ2-3	once	CASSHGTSGGWDTQYF	TGCGCCAGCAGCCACGGGACTAGCGGGGGATGGGATACGCAGTATTTT
TRBV4-3	-	TRBJ1-4	-	CASSQERGREKLFF	TGCGCCAGCAGCCAAGAAAGGGGTCGCGAAAAACTGTTTTTT
TRBV28	-	TRBJ1-2	-	CASSIGEGRGGYTF	TGTGCCAGCAGTATAGGGGAGGGAAGAGGGGGCTACACCTTC
TRBV5-1	-	TRBJ2-3	-	CASSSGASGSTDTQYF	TGCGCCAGCAGCTCGGGGGCTAGCGGAAGCACAGATACGCAGTATTTT
TRBV4-1	-	TRBJ1-2	once	CASSQAPGESYGYTF	TGCGCCAGCAGCCAAGCCCCAGGGGAATCCTATGGCTACACCTTC
TRBV12-3/TRBV12-4	-	TRBJ2-2	once	CASSLGGGELFF	TGTGCCAGCAGTTTAGGCGGCGGGGAGCTGTTTTTT
TRBV7-9	-	TRBJ2-3	-	CASSALGGATTQYF	TGTGCCAGCAGCGCCCTGGGTGGAGCCACTACGCAGTATTTT
TRBV5-1	-	TRBJ1-1	once	CASSLQGNTEAFF	TGCGCCAGCAGCTTGCAGGGGAACACTGAAGCTTTCTTT
TRBV7-3	TRBD2	TRBJ2-7	-	CASSTGLADEQYF	TGTGCCAGCAGCACCGGACTAGCGGACGAGCAGTACTTC
TRBV18	TRBD2	TRBJ2-2	-	CASSPGALAASGELFF	TGTGCCAGCTCACCAGGGGCACTAGCGGCGTCCGGGGAGCTGTTTTTT
TRBV5-1	-	TRBJ2-7	-	CASRIGTTAYEQYF	TGCGCCAGCAGAATAGGGACAACGGCCTACGAGCAGTACTTC
TRBV3-1/TRBV3-2	-	TRBJ1-2	medium-sized	CASSPGGGMSYGYTF	TGTGCCAGCAGCCCCGGGGGGGGAATGAGCTATGGCTACACCTTC
TRBV5-6	-	TRBJ1-6	-	CASSLGHQGSPLHF	TGTGCCAGCAGCTTGGGTCATCAGGGATCACCCCTCCACTTT
TRBV11-2	TRBD1	TRBJ2-3	-	CASSRYIPGQGTDTQYF	TGTGCCAGCAGCCGATATATACCGGGACAGGGTACAGATACGCAGTATTTT
TRBV23-1	TRBD1	TRBJ1-5	-	CASSQSGGSNQPQHF	TGCGCCAGCAGTCAATCAGGGGGCAGCAATCAGCCCCAGCATTTT
TRBV30	-	TRBJ1-2	-	CAWSADTLRGYTF	TGTGCCTGGAGTGCAGACACCCTCAGAGGCTACACCTTC
TRBV6-2/TRBV6-3	-	TRBJ2-1	few	CASSRGGSSYNEQFF	TGTGCCAGCAGCCGCGGGGGCAGCTCCTACAATGAGCAGTTCTTC
TRBV27	-	TRBJ2-2	once	CASSLRGGTHTGELFF	TGTGCCAGCAGTTTACGTGGGGGGACCCACACCGGGGAGCTGTTTTTT
TRBV5-4	-	TRBJ2-1	-	CASSLESNNEQFF	TGTGCCAGCAGCTTGGAATCTAACAATGAGCAGTTCTTC